This TCR beta chain is from a study of T cell responses to AZD1222 COVID-19 vaccine (dated by TCRdb to 2020 to 2022). Looking at the study overall: AZD1222 recipients with second doses at about 4 weeks or about 12 weeks were pooled, because spike-specific TCR depth and breadth did not differ between schedules. A total of approximately 250 trial participants underwent TCR sequencing, of whom some 200 had received two doses of AZD1222 and roughly 26 had received two doses of the MenACWY control vaccine. Trial participants were enrolled by age into subgroups of 18-55, 56-69 and 70-plus years, and about 150, 27 and 61 TCR-sequenced participants, respectively, were included in these subgroups.

The CDR3 regions of human TCRbeta chains were subjected to immunosequencing. Per the source publication's procedure: TCRs in the repertoires were compared against a reference library of SARS-CoV-2-specific TCRs that had been generated with the MIRA antigen-specificity platform. Breadth was defined as the fraction of unique TCRs that were SARS-CoV-2-associated. Depth was defined as the fraction of total T cells that were SARS-CoV-2-associated. Using the MIRA data, each spike-specific TCR was assigned both to the spike region to which the TCR was reactive and to a CD4 or CD8 class. Log10-transformed breadth and depth values were compared by one-way ANOVA with Sidak's multiple comparisons tests. TCRdb obtained this table from immuneACCESS and retained in-frame rearrangements with V and J assigned. These tables miss some clones; where compared with another copy, unresolved V genes account for less than half of the shortfall, and the remainder is unexplained. The V and J calls and clone size are taken from that table; D and trimming were inferred from the DNA. Counted in this sample were about 150,000 clones; nearly 90% of them appeared once. Around 5% of the sample belongs to the ten largest clones.

The label giving this sample's time point can be read as: baseline before first vaccination. Vaccinee samples came from UK trials COV001 and COV002, including a single-blind randomized controlled phase 2/3 trial of AZD1222 (ChAdOx1 nCoV-19) in healthy adults. For TCRbeta chain sequencing, PBMC samples were collected from trial participants at day 0 and at day 28 after the second dose. General study outcomes and caveats: Nearly half of unique spike-specific TCRs reportedly recognized epitopes outside regions mutated in the B.1.351 and B.1.1.7 variants. After two AZD1222 doses, both the breadth and the depth of spike-specific TCRs were significantly higher than at day 0 and than in MenACWY recipients. In the small 56-69-year group, the increase in depth fell short of significance, most likely because of low power. Conclusions about previously exposed vaccinees are limited because only a handful of AZD1222 recipients were SARS-CoV-2 seropositive at baseline. The whole spike protein was spanned by vaccine-associated CD4 TCRs, and dominant responses were seen in regions 160-218 and 743-854. Because no samples from the day 14 peak response were available, repertoires could be characterized only after the peak T cell response. Participants were mostly white British and included more females than males, and it was suggested by the authors that clonal diversity may have been underestimated.

Turning to this clone: No antigen is known for it. No much larger clone is present one base from it, and per-base qualities are unavailable.

The sequence was collected from an adult in good health. Sequenced material: peripheral blood, taken on day 0 of AZD1222 vaccination.

This receptor has the CDR3 CASSLTLGQNTEAFF. The DNA is as follows: TGTGCCAGCAGCTTAACCCTAGGACAGAACACTGAAGCTTTCTTT. The V gene is TRBV7-9 and the J gene is TRBJ1-1, with a weak D call of TRBD1 (5 bases match). The CDR3 contains 15 residues, cysteine and phenylalanine counted. Solely the CDR3 DNA is kept, with 45 bases framed from the first base. The germline ends are 11 bases apart after V is trimmed by 2 bases and J by 1 base. CDR1 and CDR2, looked up from the germline V gene (reference sequence), are SEHNR and FQNEAQ.